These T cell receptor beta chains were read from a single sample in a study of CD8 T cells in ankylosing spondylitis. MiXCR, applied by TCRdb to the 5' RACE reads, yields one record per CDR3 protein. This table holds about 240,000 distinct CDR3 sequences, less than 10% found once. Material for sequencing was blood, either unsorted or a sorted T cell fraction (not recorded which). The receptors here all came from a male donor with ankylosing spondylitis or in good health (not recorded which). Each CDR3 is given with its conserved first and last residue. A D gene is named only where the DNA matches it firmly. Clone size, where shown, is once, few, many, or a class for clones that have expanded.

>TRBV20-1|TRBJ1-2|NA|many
CSARWGKLNYGYTF
TGCAGTGCCCGGTGGGGGAAACTTAACTATGGCTACACCTTC
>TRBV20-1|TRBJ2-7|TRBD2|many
CSANDGGSYEQYF
TGCAGTGCAAACGACGGCGGGAGCTACGAGCAGTACTTC
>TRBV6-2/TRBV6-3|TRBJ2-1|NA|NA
CASSYSAGWRNEQFF
TGTGCCAGCAGTTACTCGGCAGGGTGGCGAAATGAGCAGTTCTTC
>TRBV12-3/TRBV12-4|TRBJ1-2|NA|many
CASSRIDRTNYGYTF
TGTGCCAGCAGCCGAATCGACAGAACTAACTATGGCTACACCTTC
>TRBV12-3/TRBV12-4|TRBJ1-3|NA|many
CASSSPTGNTIYF
TGTGCCAGCAGTTCCCCGACTGGAAACACCATATATTTT
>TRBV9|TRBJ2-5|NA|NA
CASSVEGPGGQETQYF
TGTGCCAGCAGCGTAGAGGGCCCAGGAGGTCAAGAGACCCAGTACTTC
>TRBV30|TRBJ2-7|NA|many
CAWSPGGSYEQYF
TGTGCCTGGAGTCCGGGCGGTTCCTACGAGCAGTACTTC
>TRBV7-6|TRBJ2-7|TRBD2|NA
CASSLGTSGGSAYF
TGTGCCAGCAGCCTCGGGACTAGCGGGGGGTCGGCGTACTTC
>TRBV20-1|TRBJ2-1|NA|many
CSAREGTSSYNEQFF
TGCAGTGCTAGGGAGGGAACCTCCTCCTACAATGAGCAGTTCTTC
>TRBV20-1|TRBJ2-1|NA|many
CSARPKDRYNEQFF
TGCAGTGCTAGACCAAAGGACCGCTACAATGAGCAGTTCTTC
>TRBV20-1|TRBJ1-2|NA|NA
CSATTQAGGYTF
TGCAGTGCTACGACCCAGGCGGGAGGCTACACCTTC
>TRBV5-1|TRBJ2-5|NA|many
CASTGTFEGETQYF
TGCGCCAGCACAGGGACCTTTGAAGGAGAGACCCAGTACTTC
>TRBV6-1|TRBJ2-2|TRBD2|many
CASTNGGGAGELFF
TGTGCCAGCACCAACGGCGGGGGGGCCGGGGAGCTGTTTTTT
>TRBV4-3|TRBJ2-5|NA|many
CASSQERAVGETQYF
TGCGCCAGCAGCCAAGAAAGAGCGGTTGGAGAGACCCAGTACTTC
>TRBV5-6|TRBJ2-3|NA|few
CASSLWRDTQYF
TGTGCCAGCAGCTTGTGGAGGGATACGCAGTATTTT
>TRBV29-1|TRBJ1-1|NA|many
CSVAGGSDTEAFF
TGCAGCGTTGCCGGGGGGTCTGACACTGAAGCTTTCTTT
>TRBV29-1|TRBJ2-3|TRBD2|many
CSVEVERENMIYTQYF
TGCAGCGTTGAAGTAGAGCGGGAGAATATGATATATACGCAGTATTTT
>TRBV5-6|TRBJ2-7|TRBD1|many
CASSWGQYEQYF
TGTGCCAGCAGCTGGGGACAGTACGAGCAGTACTTC
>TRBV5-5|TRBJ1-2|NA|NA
CASSFDGTYGYTF
TGTGCCAGCAGCTTCGACGGGACATATGGCTACACCTTC
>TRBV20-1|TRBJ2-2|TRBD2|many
CSARTGTRLGELFF
TGCAGTGCTAGAACCGGGACTAGACTCGGGGAGCTGTTTTTT
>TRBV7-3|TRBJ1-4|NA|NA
CASSSTVTNEKLFF
TGTGCCAGCAGCTCTACAGTAACTAATGAAAAACTGTTTTTT
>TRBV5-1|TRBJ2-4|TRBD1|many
CASSFGQGGQNIQYF
TGCGCCAGCAGCTTTGGACAGGGGGGACAAAACATTCAGTACTTC
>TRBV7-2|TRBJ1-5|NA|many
CASSPGANQPQHF
TGTGCCAGCAGCCCGGGCGCAAATCAGCCCCAGCATTTT
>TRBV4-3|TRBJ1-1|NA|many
CASSQDLGRAVAAFF
TGCGCCAGCAGCCAAGATCTTGGCAGGGCGGTTGCGGCTTTCTTT
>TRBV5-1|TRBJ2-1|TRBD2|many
CASSLVTPGGYNEQFF
TGCGCCAGCAGCTTGGTAACTCCGGGGGGGTACAATGAGCAGTTCTTC
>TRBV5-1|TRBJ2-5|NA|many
CASTAKSGPRETQYF
TGCGCCAGCACCGCGAAGTCGGGACCGCGGGAGACCCAGTACTTC
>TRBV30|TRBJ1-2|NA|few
CAWSYRQLQLHYGYTF
TGTGCCTGGAGTTATAGACAGCTCCAGCTCCACTATGGCTACACCTTC
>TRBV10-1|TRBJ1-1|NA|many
CASSESNMPGRTEAFF
TGCGCCAGCAGTGAGTCGAATATGCCAGGGCGGACTGAAGCTTTCTTT
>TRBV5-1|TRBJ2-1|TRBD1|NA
CASSLGTGGAGDEQFF
TGCGCCAGCAGCTTGGGGACAGGGGGCGCCGGGGATGAGCAGTTCTTC
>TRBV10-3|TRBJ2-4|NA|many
CAISAGGGDIQYF
TGTGCCATCTCGGCCGGGGGTGGGGACATTCAGTACTTC
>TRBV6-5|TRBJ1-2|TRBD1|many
CASSYTGGRNYGYTF
TGTGCCAGCAGTTACACAGGGGGCAGAAACTATGGCTACACCTTC
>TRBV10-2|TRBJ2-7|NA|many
CASSELSRKDEQYF
TGCGCCAGCAGTGAGCTCTCTAGGAAGGACGAGCAGTACTTC
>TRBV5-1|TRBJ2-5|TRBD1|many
CGSSQTGGLETQYF
TGCGGCAGCAGCCAGACAGGGGGTTTAGAGACCCAGTACTTC
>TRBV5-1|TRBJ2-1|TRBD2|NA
CASSLPNGTSAYNEQFF
TGCGCCAGCAGCTTGCCGAACGGGACTAGCGCCTACAATGAGCAGTTCTTC
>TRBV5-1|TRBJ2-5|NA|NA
CASSSRAKTKETQYF
TGCGCCAGCAGTTCTAGGGCAAAAACAAAAGAGACCCAGTACTTC
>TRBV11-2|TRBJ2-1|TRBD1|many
CASTRTGDNEQFF
TGTGCCAGCACCAGGACAGGCGACAATGAGCAGTTCTTC
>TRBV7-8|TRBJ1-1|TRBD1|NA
CASSPIRQGRVNTEAFF
TGTGCCAGCAGCCCCATCCGACAGGGGCGGGTGAACACTGAAGCTTTCTTT